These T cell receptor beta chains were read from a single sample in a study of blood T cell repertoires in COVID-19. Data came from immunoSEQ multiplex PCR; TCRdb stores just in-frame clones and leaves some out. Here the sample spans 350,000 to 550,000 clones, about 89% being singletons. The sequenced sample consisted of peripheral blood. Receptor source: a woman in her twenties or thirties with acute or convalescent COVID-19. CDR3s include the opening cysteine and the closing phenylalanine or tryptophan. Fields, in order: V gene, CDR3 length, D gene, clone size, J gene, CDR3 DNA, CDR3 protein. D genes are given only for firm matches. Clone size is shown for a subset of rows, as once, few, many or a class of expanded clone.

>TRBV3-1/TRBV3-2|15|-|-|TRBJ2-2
TGTGCCAGCAGCCAAATGGACTTATCGACCGGGGAGCTGTTTTTT
CASSQMDLSTGELFF
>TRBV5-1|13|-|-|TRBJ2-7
TGCGCCAGCAGCTTGGGGGCGGGGTACGAGCAGTACTTC
CASSLGAGYEQYF
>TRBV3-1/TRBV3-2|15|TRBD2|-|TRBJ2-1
TGTGCCAGCAGCCCGGGGGGGGCCAGGTACAATGAGCAGTTCTTC
CASSPGGARYNEQFF
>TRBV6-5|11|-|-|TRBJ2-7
TGTGCCACAACACCCCACAACGAGCAGTACTTC
CATTPHNEQYF
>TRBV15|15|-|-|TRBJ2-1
TGTGCCACCAGCAGAGATTGGAGGGGTGCCAATGAGCAGTTCTTC
CATSRDWRGANEQFF
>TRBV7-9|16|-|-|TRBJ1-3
TGTGCCAGCAGCAATATCGGGGGGAACTCTGGAAACACCATATATTTT
CASSNIGGNSGNTIYF
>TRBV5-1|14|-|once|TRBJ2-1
TGCGCCAGCAGCTTGGATAGCTCCTACAATGAGCAGTTCTTC
CASSLDSSYNEQFF
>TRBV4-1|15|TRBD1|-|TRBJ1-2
TGCGCCAGCAGCCAAGTAATGGGGACAGGGGAAGGCTACACCTTC
CASSQVMGTGEGYTF
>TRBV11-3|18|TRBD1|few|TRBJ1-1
TGTGCCAGCAGCTTAGACGGAGGGACAGGTTTTGGGGGCACTGAAGCTTTCTTT
CASSLDGGTGFGGTEAFF
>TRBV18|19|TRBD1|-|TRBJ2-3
TGTGCCAGCTCACCTCCGGGACAGGGGGCCGTTGGTAAGACAGATACGCAGTATTTT
CASSPPGQGAVGKTDTQYF
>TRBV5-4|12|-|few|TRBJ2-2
TGTGCCAGCAGATCAGGGTCCGGGGAGCTGTTTTTT
CASRSGSGELFF
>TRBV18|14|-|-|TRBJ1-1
TGTGCCAGCTCACCGCGCAGGGGTGGTACTGAAGCTTTCTTT
CASSPRRGGTEAFF
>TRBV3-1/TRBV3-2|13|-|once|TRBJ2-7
TGTGCCAGCAGCCCTATGACAGATTACGAGCAGTACTTC
CASSPMTDYEQYF
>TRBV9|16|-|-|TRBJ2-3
TGTGCCAGCAGCGTAGCCGGGGAGACCAGCACAGATACGCAGTATTTT
CASSVAGETSTDTQYF
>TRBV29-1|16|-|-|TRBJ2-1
TGCAGCGTCATTACCGGTAGGGGAAGCTCCTACAATGAGCAGTTCTTC
CSVITGRGSSYNEQFF
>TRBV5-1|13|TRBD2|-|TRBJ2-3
TGCGCCTCCAATCGGGGGGACACAGATACGCAGTATTTT
CASNRGDTDTQYF
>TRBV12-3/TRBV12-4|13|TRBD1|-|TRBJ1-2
TGTGCCAGCAGACAACAGGGGAGCGGTGGCTACACCTTC
CASRQQGSGGYTF
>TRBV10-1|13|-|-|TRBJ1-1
TGCGCCACCTCTGGAGGGGTGAACACTGAAGCTTTCTTT
CATSGGVNTEAFF
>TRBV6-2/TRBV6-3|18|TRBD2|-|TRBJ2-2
TGTGCCAGCAGCCCGGGTCGTGGGCGGGGGTCGAACACCGGGGAGCTGTTTTTT
CASSPGRGRGSNTGELFF
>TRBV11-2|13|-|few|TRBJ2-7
TGTGCCAGCAGCTTCGGCAGGGGATCCGAGCAGTACTTC
CASSFGRGSEQYF
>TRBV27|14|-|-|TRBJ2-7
TGTGCCAGCAGTTTAAAACAGGGAGGGTACGAGCAGTACTTC
CASSLKQGGYEQYF
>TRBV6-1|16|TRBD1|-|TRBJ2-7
TGTGCCAGCAGTGTCTCCCCCGGGACAGGGCCCTACGAGCAGTACTTC
CASSVSPGTGPYEQYF
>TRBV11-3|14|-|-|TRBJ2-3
TGTGCCAGCAGCTTAGATTACCCGGGAGATACGCAGTATTTT
CASSLDYPGDTQYF
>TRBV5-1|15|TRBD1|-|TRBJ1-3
TGCGCCAGCAGGGAAACAGGGGTCTCTGGAAACACCATATATTTT
CASRETGVSGNTIYF
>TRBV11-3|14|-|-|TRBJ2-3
TGTGCCAGCAGCTTAGGTCGGGGTACAGATACGCAGTATTTT
CASSLGRGTDTQYF
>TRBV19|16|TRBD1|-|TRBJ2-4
TGTGCCAGTAGTATCTTGGACAGGGGGCCCAAAAACATTCAGTACTTC
CASSILDRGPKNIQYF
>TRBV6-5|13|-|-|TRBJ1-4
TGTGCCAGCTCCTCAGGGGCCGGTGAAAAACTGTTTTTT
CASSSGAGEKLFF
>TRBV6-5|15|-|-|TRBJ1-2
TGTGCCAGCTCCATACAGATATCTTATACCTATGGCTACACCTTC
CASSIQISYTYGYTF
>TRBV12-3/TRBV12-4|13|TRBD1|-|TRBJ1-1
TGTGCCAGCAGTAGACAGGGGAACACTGAAGCTTTCTTT
CASSRQGNTEAFF
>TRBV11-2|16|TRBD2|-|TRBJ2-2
TGTGCCAGCGGTGGCTTGGCGGGGGGTAGAACCGGGGAGCTGTTTTTT
CASGGLAGGRTGELFF
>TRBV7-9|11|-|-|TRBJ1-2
TGTGCCAGCAGCCATGACTATGGCTACACCTTC
CASSHDYGYTF
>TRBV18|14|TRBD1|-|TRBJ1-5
TGTGCCAGCTCATTACAGGGGACTGGTCAGCCCCAGCATTTT
CASSLQGTGQPQHF
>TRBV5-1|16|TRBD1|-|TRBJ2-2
TGCGCCAGCGGCCGCAGGGGGATTACGAACACCGGGGAGCTGTTTTTT
CASGRRGITNTGELFF
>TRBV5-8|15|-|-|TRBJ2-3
TGTGCCAGCAGCTTGGAACAGATACCCCCAGATACGCAGTATTTT
CASSLEQIPPDTQYF
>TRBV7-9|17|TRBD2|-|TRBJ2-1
TGTGCCAGCAGCATCTTAGCCGGGGGGGCCGGTTTCCATGAGCAGTTCTTC
CASSILAGGAGFHEQFF
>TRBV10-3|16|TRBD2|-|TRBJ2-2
TGTGCCATCAAAAGGGCTAGCGGGGGGAACACCGGGGAGCTGTTTTTT
CAIKRASGGNTGELFF
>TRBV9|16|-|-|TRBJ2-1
TGTGCCAGCAGCGGAATCAGGTCGAGCTCCTACAATGAGCAGTTCTTC
CASSGIRSSSYNEQFF
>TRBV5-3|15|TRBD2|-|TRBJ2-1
TGTGCCAGAAGCGAGCGGGGGGCCTCCTACAATGAGCAGTTCTTC
CARSERGASYNEQFF
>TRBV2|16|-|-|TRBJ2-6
TGTGCCAGCAGTGAAGCACTATCCGCCGGGGCCAACGTCCTGACTTTC
CASSEALSAGANVLTF
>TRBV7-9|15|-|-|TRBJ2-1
TGTGCCAGCAGCCGGGATAGTGGACGGTACAATGAGCAGTTCTTC
CASSRDSGRYNEQFF
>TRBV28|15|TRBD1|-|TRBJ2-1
TGTGCCAGCAGTTTACCGGGACAGGGAAAGTATGAGCAGTTCTTC
CASSLPGQGKYEQFF
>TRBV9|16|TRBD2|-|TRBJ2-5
TGTGCCAGCAGCGAAGGGACTAGCGGGGTGAAAGAGACCCAGTACTTC
CASSEGTSGVKETQYF
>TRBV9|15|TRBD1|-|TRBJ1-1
TGTGCCAGCACCGCGACAGGGGGCTTGAACACTGAAGCTTTCTTT
CASTATGGLNTEAFF
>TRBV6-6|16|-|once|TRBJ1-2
TGTGCCAGCAGTTACTCCGGGCAGGGAACTAACTATGGCTACACCTTC
CASSYSGQGTNYGYTF
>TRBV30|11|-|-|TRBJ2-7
TGTGCCTGGAGTGTAGCGACCGAGCAGTACTTC
CAWSVATEQYF
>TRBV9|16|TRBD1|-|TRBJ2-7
TGTGCCAGCAGCGTAGGACAGGGGATAGGCATCTACGAGCAGTACTTC
CASSVGQGIGIYEQYF